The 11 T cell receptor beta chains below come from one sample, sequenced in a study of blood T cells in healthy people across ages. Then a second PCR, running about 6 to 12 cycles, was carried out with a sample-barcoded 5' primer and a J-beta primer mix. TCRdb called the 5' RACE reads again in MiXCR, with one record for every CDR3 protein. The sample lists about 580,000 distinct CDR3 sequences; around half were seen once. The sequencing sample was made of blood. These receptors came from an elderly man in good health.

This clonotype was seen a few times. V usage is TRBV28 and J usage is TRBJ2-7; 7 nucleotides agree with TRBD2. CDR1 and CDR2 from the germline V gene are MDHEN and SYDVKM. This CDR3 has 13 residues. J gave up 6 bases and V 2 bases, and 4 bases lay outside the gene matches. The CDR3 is CASSLAGVSEQYF. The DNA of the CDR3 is TGTGCCAGCAGTTTAGCGGGGGTCAGCGAGCAGTACTTC.

The CDR3 spells CASSHSGTGMNEQYF. CDR3 nucleotides: TGCGCCAGCAGCCATTCTGGGACAGGGATGAACGAGCAGTACTTC. The genes are TRBV4-1 and TRBJ2-7; 9 bases align to TRBD1. CDR3 length equals 15 residues. The J segment lost 5 bases and the V segment lost 3 bases, leaving 8 bases of the junction unmatched. Germline V CDR1 and CDR2: MGHRA, YSYEKL.

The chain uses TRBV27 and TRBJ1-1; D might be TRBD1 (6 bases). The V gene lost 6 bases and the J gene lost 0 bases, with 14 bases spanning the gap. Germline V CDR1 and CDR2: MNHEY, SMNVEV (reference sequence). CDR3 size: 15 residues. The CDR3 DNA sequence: TGTGCCAGCAGGAAATGGGGGGGCATGAACACTGAAGCTTTCTTT. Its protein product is CASRKWGGMNTEAFF.

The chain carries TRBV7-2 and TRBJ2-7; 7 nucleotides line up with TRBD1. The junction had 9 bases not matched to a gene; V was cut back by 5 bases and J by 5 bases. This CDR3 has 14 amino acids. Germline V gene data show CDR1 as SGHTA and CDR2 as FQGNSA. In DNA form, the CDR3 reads TGTGCCAGCAGCCCAAGACAGGGAAAGAACGAGCAGTACTTC. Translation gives CASSPRQGKNEQYF.

The CDR3 region is CSVPGQGGHEQYF. CDR3 bases: TGCAGCGTTCCGGGACAGGGTGGGCATGAGCAGTACTTC. The genes are TRBV29-1 and TRBJ2-5, with 9 bases aligning to TRBD1. V shed 5 bases, J shed 11 bases, and the junction held 12 bases outside the gene matches. CDR3 size: 13 residues. The germline V gene encodes CDR1 SQVTM and CDR2 ANQGSEA.

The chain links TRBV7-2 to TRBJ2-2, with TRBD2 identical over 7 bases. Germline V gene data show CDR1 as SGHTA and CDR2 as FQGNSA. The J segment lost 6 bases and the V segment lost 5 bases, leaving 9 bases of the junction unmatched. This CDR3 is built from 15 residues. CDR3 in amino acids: CASSTNWRGSGELFF. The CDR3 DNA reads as TGTGCCAGCAGCACCAACTGGCGGGGGTCCGGGGAGCTGTTTTTT.

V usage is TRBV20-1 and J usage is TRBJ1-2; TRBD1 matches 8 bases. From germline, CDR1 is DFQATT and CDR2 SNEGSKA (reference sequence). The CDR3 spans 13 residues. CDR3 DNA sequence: TGCAGCTCTGACAGGGGTCGCCTGAGGAGCCACACCTTC. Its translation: CSSDRGRLRSHTF.

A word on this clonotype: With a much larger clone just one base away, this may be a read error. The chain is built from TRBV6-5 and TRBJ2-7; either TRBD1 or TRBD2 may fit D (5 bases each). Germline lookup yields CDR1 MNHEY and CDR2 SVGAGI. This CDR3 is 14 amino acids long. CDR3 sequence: CASSDSAGSYEQYF. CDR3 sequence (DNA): TGTGCCAGCAGTGACTCTGCAGGGAGCTACGAGCAGTACTTC.

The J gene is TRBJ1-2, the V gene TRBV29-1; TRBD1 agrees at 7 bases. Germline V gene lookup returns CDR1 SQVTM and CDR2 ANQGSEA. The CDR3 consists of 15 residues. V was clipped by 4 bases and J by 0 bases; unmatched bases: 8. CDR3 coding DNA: TGCAGCGTTGGGTCAGGGGGGATAGCTAACTATGGCTACACCTTC. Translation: CSVGSGGIANYGYTF.

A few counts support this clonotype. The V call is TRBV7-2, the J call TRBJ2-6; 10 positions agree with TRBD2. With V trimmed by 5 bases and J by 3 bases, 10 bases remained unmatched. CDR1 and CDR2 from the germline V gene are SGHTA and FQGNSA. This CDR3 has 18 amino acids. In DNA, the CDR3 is TGTGCCAGCAGCCCAGTGGTGCTAGCGGGAGTTGGGGCCAACGTCCTGACTTTC. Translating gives CASSPVVLAGVGANVLTF.

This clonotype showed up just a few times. DNA of the CDR3: TGCGCCAGCAGCTTGGGGCGGGACAGCAGTCTTAGCACAGATACGCAGTATTTT. As protein: CASSLGRDSSLSTDTQYF. The V gene is TRBV5-1, the J gene TRBJ2-3, with D possibly TRBD1 on 7 matching bases. The germline gives CDR1 SGHRS, CDR2 YFSETQ. This CDR3 spans 18 amino acids. V dropped 0 bases and J dropped 0 bases, with 17 bases sitting between them.